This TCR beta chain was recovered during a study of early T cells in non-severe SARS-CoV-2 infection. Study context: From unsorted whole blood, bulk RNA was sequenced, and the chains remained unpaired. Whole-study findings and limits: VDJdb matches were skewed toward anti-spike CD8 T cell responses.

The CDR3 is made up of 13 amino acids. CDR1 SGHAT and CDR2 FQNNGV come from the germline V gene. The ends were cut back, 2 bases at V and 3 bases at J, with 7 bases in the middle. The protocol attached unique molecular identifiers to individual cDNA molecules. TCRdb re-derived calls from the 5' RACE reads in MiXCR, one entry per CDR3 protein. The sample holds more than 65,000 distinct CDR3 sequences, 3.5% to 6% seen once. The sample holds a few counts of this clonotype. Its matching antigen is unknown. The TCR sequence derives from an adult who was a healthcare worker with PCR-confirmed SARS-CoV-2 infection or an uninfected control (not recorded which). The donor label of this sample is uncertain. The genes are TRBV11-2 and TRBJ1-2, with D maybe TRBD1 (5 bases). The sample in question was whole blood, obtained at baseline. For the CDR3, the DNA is TGTGCCAGCAGCTTACCACAGGACTATGGCTACACCTTC. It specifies CASSLPQDYGYTF.